This TCR beta chain derives from a study of control samples from healthy donors and cancer patients. The CDR3 extends over 17 amino acids. This table comes from immunoSEQ multiplex PCR, and its TCRdb copy is limited to in-frame clones, with some not included. Of about 130,000 clones in the sample, roughly 90% were seen once. The genes are TRBV12-2 and TRBJ1-2. TRBV12-2 counts as a pseudogene. Source material: blood. The receptor was isolated from a man aged 18 to 30 in good health. The CDR3 spells CASRLGPRVVGGSGYTF. The CDR3 region has the DNA TGTGCAAGTCGCTTAGGACCCAGGGTAGTGGGGGGTTCAGGCTACACCTTC.